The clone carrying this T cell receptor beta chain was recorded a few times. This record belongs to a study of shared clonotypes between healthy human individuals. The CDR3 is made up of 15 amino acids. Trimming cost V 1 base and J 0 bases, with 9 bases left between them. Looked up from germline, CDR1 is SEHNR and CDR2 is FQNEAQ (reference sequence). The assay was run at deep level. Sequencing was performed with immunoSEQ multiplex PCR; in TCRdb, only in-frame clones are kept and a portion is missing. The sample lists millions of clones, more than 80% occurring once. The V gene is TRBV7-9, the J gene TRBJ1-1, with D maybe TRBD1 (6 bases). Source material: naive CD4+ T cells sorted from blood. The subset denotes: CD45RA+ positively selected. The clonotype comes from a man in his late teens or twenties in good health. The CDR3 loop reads CASSLVDRMNTEAFF. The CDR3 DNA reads TGTGCCAGCAGCTTAGTTGACAGGATGAACACTGAAGCTTTCTTT.